At least ten counts were recorded for the clone carrying this TCR beta chain. The sample is drawn from a study of metastatic and nonmetastatic thyroid tumors. No patient had received any treatment before thyroid surgery. TCRdb re-called the PCR reads through MiXCR. Here the sample spans 85,000 to 100,000 clones, roughly 13% being singletons. The CDR3 is 14 residues long. Germline V gene lookup returns CDR1 LNHDA and CDR2 SQIVND (reference sequence). The V and J ends lost 5 bases and 2 bases respectively, with 10 bases between them. Sequenced material: blood. The chain combines TRBV19 with TRBJ1-5; D is uncertain. This TCR derives from a female donor with papillary thyroid cancer or a benign thyroid nodule (not recorded which). Some clones in this sample may be carry-over from other donors' samples. Here the CDR3 DNA reads TGTGCCAGTAGTCGGAAGTTGGGCAATCAGCCCCAGCATTTT. Translating gives CASSRKLGNQPQHF.